The rows below give T cell receptor beta chains drawn from one sample of a study of shared clonotypes between healthy human individuals. Sequencing was performed with immunoSEQ multiplex PCR; in TCRdb, only in-frame clones are kept and a portion is missing. The sample lists fewer than 550,000 clones; about three quarters were seen once. Source material: PBMCs. The receptor set was obtained from a woman aged 40 to 50 in good health. Some clones in this sample may be carry-over from other donors' samples. CDR3s include the opening cysteine and the closing phenylalanine or tryptophan. D genes are given only for firm matches. Rows may omit the clone size; those that give it use once, few, many or a size class.

>TRBD1|once|TRBJ1-1|TRBV7-8
CASSLARGQASMNTEAFF
TGTGCCAGCAGCTTAGCCCGGGGACAGGCGAGCATGAACACTGAAGCTTTCTTT
>TRBD2|NA|TRBJ2-1|TRBV7-2
CASSAAGTSGSYNEQFF
TGTGCCAGCAGCGCCGCCGGGACTAGCGGGAGCTACAATGAGCAGTTCTTC
>NA|NA|TRBJ2-2|TRBV5-1
CASSPDRTNTGELFF
TGCGCCAGCAGCCCCGACAGGACTAACACCGGGGAGCTGTTTTTT
>NA|NA|TRBJ1-1|TRBV28
CATIPQGRNTEAFF
TGTGCCACCATCCCACAGGGCCGAAACACTGAAGCTTTCTTT
>TRBD1|NA|TRBJ2-7|TRBV5-1
CASSTGTGWRYEQYF
TGCGCCAGCAGCACGGGGACAGGGTGGAGGTACGAGCAGTACTTC
>TRBD1|NA|TRBJ1-2|TRBV5-8
CASSLDRGRGYTF
TGTGCCAGCAGCTTGGACAGGGGGCGAGGCTACACCTTC
>NA|few|TRBJ1-5|TRBV29-1
CSAAQENNQPQHF
TGCAGCGCCGCCCAGGAAAACAATCAGCCCCAGCATTTT
>NA|once|TRBJ1-3|TRBV18
CASSHRQESTGNTIYF
TGTGCCAGCTCACACCGACAGGAATCAACTGGAAACACCATATATTTT
>TRBD1|NA|TRBJ2-7|TRBV10-3
CAISEPGTGGTYF
TGTGCCATCAGTGAGCCCGGGACAGGGGGCACGTACTTC
>NA|NA|TRBJ2-2|TRBV7-2
CASSLVLAGELFF
TGTGCCAGCAGCTTAGTGCTCGCCGGGGAGCTGTTTTTT
>NA|once|TRBJ1-5|TRBV30
CAWSVFGNSNQPQHF
TGTGCCTGGAGTGTATTCGGGAATAGCAATCAGCCCCAGCATTTT
>TRBD2|NA|TRBJ2-2|TRBV11-2
CASSSWTSGTGELFF
TGTGCCAGCAGCTCCTGGACTAGCGGGACCGGGGAGCTGTTTTTT
>NA|NA|TRBJ1-4|TRBV6-1
CASKLTGSGNEKLFF
TGTGCCAGCAAACTGACAGGCTCCGGTAATGAAAAACTGTTTTTT
>NA|few|TRBJ1-5|TRBV28
CASSAWGPEPQHF
TGTGCCAGCAGTGCCTGGGGGCCTGAGCCCCAGCATTTT
>NA|NA|TRBJ2-2|TRBV18
CASSPTGSGELFF
TGTGCCAGCTCACCAACCGGGTCCGGGGAGCTGTTTTTT
>TRBD2|NA|TRBJ2-7|TRBV28
CASSPRGAGVLSSYEQYF
TGTGCCAGCAGTCCCCGGGGAGCGGGAGTTCTGAGCTCCTACGAGCAGTACTTC
>NA|once|TRBJ2-7|TRBV27
CASSSNGGRGNEQYF
TGTGCCAGCAGCAGCAATGGTGGCAGGGGAAACGAGCAGTACTTC
>NA|few|TRBJ2-7|TRBV5-6
CASSVNPTGSEQYF
TGTGCCAGCAGCGTTAACCCAACGGGCTCCGAGCAGTACTTC
>NA|NA|TRBJ2-1|TRBV11-2
CASSLVSNPYNEQFF
TGTGCCAGCAGCTTAGTATCTAATCCCTACAATGAGCAGTTCTTC
>NA|NA|TRBJ2-3|TRBV4-3
CASSQSDTQYF
TGCGCCAGCAGCCAGTCTGATACGCAGTATTTT
>NA|NA|TRBJ2-7|TRBV5-1
CASSLVGVTNYEQYF
TGCGCCAGCAGCTTGGTCGGGGTAACCAACTACGAGCAGTACTTC
>NA|NA|TRBJ2-3|TRBV18
CASSPDTAGDTQYF
TGTGCCAGCTCCCCCGACACGGCAGGCGATACGCAGTATTTT
>NA|NA|TRBJ2-4|TRBV28
CASSPFWQAKNIQYF
TGTGCCAGCAGCCCTTTTTGGCAAGCCAAAAACATTCAGTACTTC
>TRBD1|NA|TRBJ2-3|TRBV11-2
CASSRTGQGYMDTQYF
TGTGCCAGCAGCCGTACGGGACAGGGGTACATGGATACGCAGTATTTT
>NA|NA|TRBJ1-2|TRBV6-6
CASSRPGQGFSYYTF
TGTGCCAGCAGCCGACCGGGACAAGGTTTCTCTTATTACACCTTC
>NA|NA|TRBJ1-1|TRBV2
CASSVVQENTEAFF
TGTGCCAGCAGTGTCGTACAGGAGAACACTGAAGCTTTCTTT